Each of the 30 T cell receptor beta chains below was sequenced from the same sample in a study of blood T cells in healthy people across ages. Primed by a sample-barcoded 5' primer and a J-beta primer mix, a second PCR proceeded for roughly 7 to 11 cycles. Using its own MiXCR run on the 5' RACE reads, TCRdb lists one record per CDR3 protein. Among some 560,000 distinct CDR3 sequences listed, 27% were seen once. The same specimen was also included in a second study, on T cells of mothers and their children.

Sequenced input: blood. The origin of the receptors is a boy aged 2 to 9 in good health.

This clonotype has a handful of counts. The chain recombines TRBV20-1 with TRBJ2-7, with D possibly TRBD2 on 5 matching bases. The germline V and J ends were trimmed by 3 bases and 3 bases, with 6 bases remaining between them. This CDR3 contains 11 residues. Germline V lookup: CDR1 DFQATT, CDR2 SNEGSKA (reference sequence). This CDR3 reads CSARAGYEQYF. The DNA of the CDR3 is TGCAGTGCTAGGGCGGGCTACGAGCAGTACTTC.

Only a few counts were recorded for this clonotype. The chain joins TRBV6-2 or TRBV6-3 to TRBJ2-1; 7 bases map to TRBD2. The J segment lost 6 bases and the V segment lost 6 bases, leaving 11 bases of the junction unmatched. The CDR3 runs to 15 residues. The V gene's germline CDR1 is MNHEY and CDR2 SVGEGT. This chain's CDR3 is CASRVGGPSVNEQFF. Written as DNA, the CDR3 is TGTGCCAGCAGGGTGGGAGGGCCAAGTGTCAATGAGCAGTTCTTC.

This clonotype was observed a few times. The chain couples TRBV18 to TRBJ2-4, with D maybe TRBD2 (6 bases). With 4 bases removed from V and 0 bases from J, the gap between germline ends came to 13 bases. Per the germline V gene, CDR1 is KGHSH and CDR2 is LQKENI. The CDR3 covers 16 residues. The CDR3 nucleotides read TGTGCCAGCTCACAGGCACCGGGACTAGCCAAAAACATTCAGTACTTC. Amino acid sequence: CASSQAPGLAKNIQYF.

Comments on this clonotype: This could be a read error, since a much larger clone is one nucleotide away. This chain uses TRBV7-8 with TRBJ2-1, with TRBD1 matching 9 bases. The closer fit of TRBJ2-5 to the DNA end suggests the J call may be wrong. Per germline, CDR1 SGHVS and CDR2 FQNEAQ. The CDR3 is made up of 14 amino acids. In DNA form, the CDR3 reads TGTGCCAGCGGCATAGACAGGGGGGGAGTGACCCAGTACTTC. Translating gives CASGIDRGGVTQYF.

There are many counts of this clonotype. The CDR3 sequence: CASTDPNTGELFF. CDR3 nucleotides: TGTGCCAGCACAGACCCGAACACCGGGGAGCTGTTTTTT. This chain joins TRBV28 and TRBJ2-2; D gene uncertain. There are 13 residues in the CDR3. Deletions cut 7 bases from V and 0 bases from J, with 6 bases between. In germline, CDR1 is MDHEN, CDR2 SYDVKM.

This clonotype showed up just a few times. Here the CDR3 reads CASSDLAGNYNEQFF. CDR3 coding DNA: TGTGCCAGCAGTGACTTAGCGGGCAACTACAATGAGCAGTTCTTC. The chain employs TRBV6-4 and TRBJ2-5, with 7 bases matching TRBD2. Matching the DNA end better, TRBJ2-1 makes the J call doubtful. Germline V gene data show CDR1 as MRHNA and CDR2 as SNTAGT. CDR3 length: 15 residues.

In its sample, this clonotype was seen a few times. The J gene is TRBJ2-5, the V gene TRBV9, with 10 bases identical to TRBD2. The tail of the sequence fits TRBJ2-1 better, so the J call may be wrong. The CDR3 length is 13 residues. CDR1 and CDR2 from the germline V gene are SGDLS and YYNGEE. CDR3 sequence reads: CASSVGTSGGQFF. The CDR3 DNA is TGTGCCAGCAGCGTAGGGACTAGCGGTGGGCAGTTCTTC.

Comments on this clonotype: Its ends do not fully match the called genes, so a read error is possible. CDR3 amino acids: CASSEVTGSEEQYF. The CDR3 nucleotides read TGTGCCAGCAGTGAAGTAACAGGGTCGGAAGAGCAGTACTTC. The rearrangement uses TRBV10-3 and TRBJ2-7; perhaps TRBD1 as D (6 bases). Germline-derived CDR1 and CDR2 are ENHRY and SYGVKD. CDR3 size: 14 residues.

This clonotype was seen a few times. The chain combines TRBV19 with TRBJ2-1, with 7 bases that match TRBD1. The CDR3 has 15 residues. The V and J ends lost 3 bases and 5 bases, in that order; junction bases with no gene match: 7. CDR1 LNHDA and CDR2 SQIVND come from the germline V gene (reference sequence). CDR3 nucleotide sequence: TGTGCCAGTAGTATCATGGACAGGACTCACAATGAGCAGTTCTTC. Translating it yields CASSIMDRTHNEQFF. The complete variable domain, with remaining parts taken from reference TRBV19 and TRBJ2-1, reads DGGITQSPKYLFRKEGQNVTLSCEQNLNHDAMYWYRQDPGQGLRLIYYSQIVNDFQKGDIAEGYSVSREKKESFPLTVTSAQKNPTAFYLCASSIMDRTHNEQFFGPGTRLTVL.

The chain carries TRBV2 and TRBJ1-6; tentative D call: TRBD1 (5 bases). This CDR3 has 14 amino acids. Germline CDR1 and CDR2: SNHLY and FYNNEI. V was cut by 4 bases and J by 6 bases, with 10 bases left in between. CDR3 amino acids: CASSVGPINSPLHF. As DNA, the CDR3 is TGTGCCAGCAGTGTGGGGCCAATTAATTCACCCCTCCACTTT.

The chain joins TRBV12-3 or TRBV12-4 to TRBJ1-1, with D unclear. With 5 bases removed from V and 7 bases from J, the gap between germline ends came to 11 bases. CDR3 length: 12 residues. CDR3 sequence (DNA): TGTGCCAGCAGTCTAAGGACCGATGAAGCTTTCTTT. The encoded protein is CASSLRTDEAFF.

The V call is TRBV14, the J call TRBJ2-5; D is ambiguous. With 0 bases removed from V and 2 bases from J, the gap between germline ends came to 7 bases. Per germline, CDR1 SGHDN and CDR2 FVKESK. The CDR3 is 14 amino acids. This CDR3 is CASSQDWPQETQYF. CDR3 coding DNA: TGTGCCAGCAGCCAAGATTGGCCTCAAGAGACCCAGTACTTC.

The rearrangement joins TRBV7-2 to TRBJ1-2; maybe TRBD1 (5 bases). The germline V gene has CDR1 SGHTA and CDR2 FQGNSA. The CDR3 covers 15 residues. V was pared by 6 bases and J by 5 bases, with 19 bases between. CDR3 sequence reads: CASSPQHGGKYGYTF. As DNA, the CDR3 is TGTGCCAGCAGTCCTCAACATGGGGGGAAGTATGGCTACACCTTC.

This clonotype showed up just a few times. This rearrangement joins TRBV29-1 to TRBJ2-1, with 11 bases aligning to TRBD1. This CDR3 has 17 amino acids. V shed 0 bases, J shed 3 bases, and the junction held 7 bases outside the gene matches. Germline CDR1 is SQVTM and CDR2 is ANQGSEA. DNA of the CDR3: TGCAGCGTTGAAGACGTCCGGGACAGGGGGTACTACAATGAGCAGTTCTTC. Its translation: CSVEDVRDRGYYNEQFF.

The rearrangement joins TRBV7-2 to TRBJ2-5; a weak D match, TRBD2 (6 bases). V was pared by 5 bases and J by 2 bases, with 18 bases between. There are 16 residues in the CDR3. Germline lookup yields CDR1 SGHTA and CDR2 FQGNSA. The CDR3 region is CASSPERLVAQETQYF. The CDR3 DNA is TGTGCCAGCAGCCCCGAGAGACTAGTTGCGCAAGAGACCCAGTACTTC.

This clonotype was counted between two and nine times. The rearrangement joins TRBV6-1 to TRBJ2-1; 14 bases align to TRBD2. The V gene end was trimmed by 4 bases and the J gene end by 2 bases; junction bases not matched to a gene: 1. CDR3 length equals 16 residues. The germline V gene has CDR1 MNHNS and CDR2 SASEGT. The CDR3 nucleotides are TGTGCCAGCAGTGGGGGACTAGCGGGAGCCTACAATGAGCAGTTCTTC. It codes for CASSGGLAGAYNEQFF.

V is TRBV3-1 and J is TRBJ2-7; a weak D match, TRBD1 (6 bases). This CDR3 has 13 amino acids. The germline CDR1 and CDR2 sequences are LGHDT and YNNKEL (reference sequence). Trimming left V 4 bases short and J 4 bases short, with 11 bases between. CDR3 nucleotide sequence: TGTGCCAGCAGCCCATCGGACAGATACGAGCAGTACTTC. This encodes CASSPSDRYEQYF.

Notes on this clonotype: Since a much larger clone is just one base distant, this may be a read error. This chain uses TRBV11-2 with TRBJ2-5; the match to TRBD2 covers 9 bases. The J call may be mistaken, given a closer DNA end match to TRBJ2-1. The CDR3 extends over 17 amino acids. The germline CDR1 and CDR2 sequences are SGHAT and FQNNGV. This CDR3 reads CASSPDRLAEGFHGQFF. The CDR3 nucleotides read TGTGCCAGCAGCCCGGATCGACTAGCGGAGGGTTTCCATGGGCAGTTCTTC.

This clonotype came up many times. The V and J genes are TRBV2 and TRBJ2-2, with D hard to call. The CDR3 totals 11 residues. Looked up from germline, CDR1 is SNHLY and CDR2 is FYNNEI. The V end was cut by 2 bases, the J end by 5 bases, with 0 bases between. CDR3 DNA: TGTGCCAGCAGTGAAACCGGGGAGCTGTTTTTT. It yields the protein CASSETGELFF.

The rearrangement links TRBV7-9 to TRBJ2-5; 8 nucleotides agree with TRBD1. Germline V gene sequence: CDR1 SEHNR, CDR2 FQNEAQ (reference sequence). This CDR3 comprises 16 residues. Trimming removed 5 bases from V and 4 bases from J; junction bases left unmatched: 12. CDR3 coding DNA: TGTGCCAGCAGCCCCGAACCAGGACAGGGTGTAGAGACCCAGTACTTC. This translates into CASSPEPGQGVETQYF.

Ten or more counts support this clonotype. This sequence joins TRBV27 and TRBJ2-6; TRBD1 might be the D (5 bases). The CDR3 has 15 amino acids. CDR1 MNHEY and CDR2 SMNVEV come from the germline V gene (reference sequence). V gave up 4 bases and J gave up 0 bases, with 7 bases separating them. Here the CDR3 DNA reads TGTGCCAGCAGTTCAGGGTTCTCTGGGGCCAACGTCCTGACTTTC. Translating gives CASSSGFSGANVLTF.

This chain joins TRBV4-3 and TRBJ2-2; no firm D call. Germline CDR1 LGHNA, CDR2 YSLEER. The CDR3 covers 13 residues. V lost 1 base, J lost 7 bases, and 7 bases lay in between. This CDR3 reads CASSQGEVGELFF. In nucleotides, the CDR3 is TGCGCCAGCAGCCAAGGGGAAGTCGGGGAGCTGTTTTTT.

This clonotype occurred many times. The CDR3 loop reads CASSLGSGAYEQYF. The CDR3 region has the DNA TGTGCCAGCAGCTTAGGGTCGGGGGCCTACGAGCAGTACTTC. J is TRBJ2-7 and V is TRBV7-8; possible D gene TRBD2, 6 bases. CDR1 and CDR2 (germline): SGHVS, FQNEAQ. CDR3 size: 14 residues. V was clipped by 1 base and J by 2 bases, with 9 bases between them.

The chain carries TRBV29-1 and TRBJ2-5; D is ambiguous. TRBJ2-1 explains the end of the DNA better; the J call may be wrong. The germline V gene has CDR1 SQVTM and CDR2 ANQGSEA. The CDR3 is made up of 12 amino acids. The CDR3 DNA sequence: TGCAGCGTTGATATAGGGTCGAGTGAGCAGTTCTTC. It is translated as CSVDIGSSEQFF.

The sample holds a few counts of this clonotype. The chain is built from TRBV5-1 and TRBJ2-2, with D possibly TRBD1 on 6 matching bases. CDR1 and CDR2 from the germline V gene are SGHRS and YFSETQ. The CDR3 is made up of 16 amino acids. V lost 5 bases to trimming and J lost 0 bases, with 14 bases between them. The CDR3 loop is CASRLSGHPNTGELFF. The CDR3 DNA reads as TGCGCCAGCAGGTTATCGGGACACCCGAACACCGGGGAGCTGTTTTTT.

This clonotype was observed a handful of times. This chain's CDR3 is CASSYDFGEGEQYF. The CDR3 bases are TGTGCCAGCAGTTACGACTTCGGTGAGGGCGAGCAGTACTTC. This chain connects TRBV6-5 to TRBJ2-7, with D possibly TRBD2 on 5 matching bases. Trimming removed 2 bases at V and 6 bases at J, with 14 bases between. This CDR3 contains 14 residues. Looked up from germline, CDR1 is MNHEY and CDR2 is SVGAGI.

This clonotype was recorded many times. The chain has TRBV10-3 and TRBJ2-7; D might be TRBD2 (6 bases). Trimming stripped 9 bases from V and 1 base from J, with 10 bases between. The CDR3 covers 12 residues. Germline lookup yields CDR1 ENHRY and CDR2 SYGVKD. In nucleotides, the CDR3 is TGTGCCATGGGGGACTTATCCTACGAGCAGTACTTC. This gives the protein CAMGDLSYEQYF.

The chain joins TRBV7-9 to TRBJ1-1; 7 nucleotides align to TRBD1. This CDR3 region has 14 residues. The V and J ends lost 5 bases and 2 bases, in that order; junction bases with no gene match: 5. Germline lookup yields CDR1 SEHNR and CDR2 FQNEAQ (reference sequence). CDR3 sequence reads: CASSGTGVNTEAFF. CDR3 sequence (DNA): TGTGCCAGCAGCGGTACAGGGGTTAACACTGAAGCTTTCTTT.

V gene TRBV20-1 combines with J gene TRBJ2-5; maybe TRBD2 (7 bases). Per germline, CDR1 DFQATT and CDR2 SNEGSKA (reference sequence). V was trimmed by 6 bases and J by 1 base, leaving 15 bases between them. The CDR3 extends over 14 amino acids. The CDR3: CSALGGGTQETQYF. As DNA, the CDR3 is TGCAGTGCCCTAGGGGGGGGGACCCAAGAGACCCAGTACTTC.

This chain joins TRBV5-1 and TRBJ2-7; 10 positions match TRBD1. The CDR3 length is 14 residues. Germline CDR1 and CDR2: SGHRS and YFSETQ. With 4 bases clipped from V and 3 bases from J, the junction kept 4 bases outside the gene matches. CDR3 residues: CASSGTGAFYEQYF. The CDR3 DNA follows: TGCGCCAGCAGCGGGACAGGGGCTTTCTACGAGCAGTACTTC.